Listed here is a single T cell receptor beta chain. Antigen unknown. This specimen comes from a study of T-cell memory formation after mild COVID-19. Study-level findings and limits: For second-wave clones that peaked at day 37, SARS-CoV-2 specificity went unverified. Of the contracting clones, CD4+ ones lay mainly in CM and EM, and CD8+ ones in EMRA. Some SARS-CoV-2-responding clones were already detected in memory before infection.

Barcoded TCR alpha and TCR beta cDNA libraries with UMIs came from 5'RACE using constant-segment primers. One entry per CDR3 protein results from TCRdb running MiXCR on the 5' RACE reads. The sample consists of a few hundred thousand distinct CDR3 sequences, around 25% of them appearing once. Sequencing used PBMCs or a T cell subset sorted from them (not recorded which). The receptor's source is an adult woman who had mild COVID-19 (a few samples of this study predate the infection). Cell type and time point are not known.

The CDR3 DNA sequence: TGTGCCAGCAGCTTGGCGCCTGGGGCCAACGTCCTGACTTTC. Protein sequence: CASSLAPGANVLTF. The V and J genes are TRBV5-6 and TRBJ2-6; D is undetermined. CDR3 length: 14 residues. CDR1 is SGHDT and CDR2 is YYEEEE in the germline V gene. V was trimmed by 0 bases and J by 2 bases, leaving 3 bases between them.